Following are 28 T cell receptor beta chains from one sample sequenced in a study of response to subunit inactivated influenza vaccine. One entry per CDR3 protein results from TCRdb running MiXCR on the RT-PCR reads. Here the sample spans around 760,000 distinct CDR3 sequences, approximately 15% being singletons. The sequencing here drew on PBMCs from blood, taken 14 to 15 days before vaccination. The receptors stem from a man between 45 and 60 years old who received an inactivated influenza vaccine.

This clonotype was found many times. The chain joins TRBV4-3 to TRBJ2-2; perhaps TRBD2 as D (6 bases). The V and J ends lost 0 bases and 0 bases respectively, with 14 bases between them. This CDR3 is built from 18 residues. CDR1 is LGHNA, CDR2 YSLEER, per germline. DNA of the CDR3: TGCGCCAGCAGCCAAGATCTCTTCGGGGGAACGAACACCGGGGAGCTGTTTTTT. Translation gives CASSQDLFGGTNTGELFF.

The chain employs TRBV20-1 and TRBJ2-2; D may be TRBD2 (6 bases). This CDR3 is 17 amino acids long. The V gene lost 6 bases and the J gene lost 2 bases, with 22 bases spanning the gap. Per the germline V gene, CDR1 is DFQATT and CDR2 is SNEGSKA (reference sequence). CDR3 sequence (DNA): TGCAGTGCCCGAATGGGCGGGGCAGCTGCTAACACCGGGGAGCTGTTTTTT. Translation gives CSARMGGAAANTGELFF.

The chain has TRBV6-1 and TRBJ1-4; D gene uncertain. V shed 6 bases and J shed 7 bases, with 18 bases lying between them. Germline CDR1 MNHNS, CDR2 SASEGT. The CDR3 is made up of 15 amino acids. The CDR3 sequence is CASRKGRRVGEKLFF. For the CDR3, the DNA is TGTGCCAGCAGAAAGGGTCGCCGTGTGGGTGAAAAACTGTTTTTT.

This chain uses TRBV6-1 with TRBJ2-1; D may correspond to TRBD1 or TRBD2 (5 bases each). Trimming shortened V by 7 bases and J by 2 bases, and 18 bases separated the two germline ends. The CDR3 totals 16 residues. Germline assignment: CDR1 MNHNS and CDR2 SASEGT. The CDR3 sequence is CASTPSGTFTYNEQFF. CDR3 bases: TGTGCCAGCACCCCGTCCGGGACGTTCACCTACAATGAGCAGTTCTTC.

This clonotype has just a few counts. This rearrangement joins TRBV12-3 or TRBV12-4 to TRBJ1-2; 8 bases are a match to TRBD1. There are 13 residues in the CDR3. Trimming cost V 6 bases and J 6 bases; bases outside gene matches: 6. CDR3 sequence: CASRPQGADGYTF. The CDR3 region has the DNA TGTGCCAGCAGACCTCAGGGGGCTGATGGCTACACCTTC.

The chain carries TRBV11-2 and TRBJ1-1; D ambiguous. The CDR3 length is 13 residues. Germline V lookup: CDR1 SGHAT, CDR2 FQNNGV. V lost 1 base to trimming and J lost 5 bases, with 8 bases between them. CDR3 in DNA: TGTGCCAGCAGCTTAGTCGGGGTAACTGAAGCTTTCTTT. It specifies CASSLVGVTEAFF.

The V gene is TRBV7-2, the J gene TRBJ2-1; D call uncertain. The CDR3 runs 14 residues. Germline CDR1 SGHTA, CDR2 FQGNSA. The V and J ends lost 4 bases and 9 bases respectively, with 16 bases between them. CDR3 in DNA: TGTGCCAGCAGCTACAGCCCGTATTTCGGTGAGCAGTTCTTC. As protein: CASSYSPYFGEQFF.

The gene calls are TRBV20-1 and TRBJ1-3, with 7 nucleotides matching TRBD1. Losses at the gene ends were 3 bases for V and 0 bases for J; bases not matched to a gene: 5. The CDR3 is 15 amino acids. CDR1 and CDR2 (germline): DFQATT, SNEGSKA (reference sequence). The CDR3 sequence is CSASAGGSSGNTIYF. The CDR3 DNA follows: TGCAGTGCTAGTGCAGGGGGTAGCTCTGGAAACACCATATATTTT.

This clonotype was seen a few times. The J gene is TRBJ2-5, the V gene TRBV29-1, with 8 nucleotides matching TRBD2. Germline V gives CDR1 SQVTM, CDR2 ANQGSEA. The CDR3 spans 15 residues. Trimming at V came to 3 bases and at J to 0 bases, leaving 6 bases not matched to a gene. This chain's CDR3 is CSVDGLAGYQETQYF. DNA for the CDR3: TGCAGCGTTGATGGTTTAGCGGGGTACCAAGAGACCCAGTACTTC. The entire variable domain, with the rest obtained from reference TRBV29-1 and TRBJ2-5, is as follows: SAVISQKPSRDICQRGTSLTIQCQVDSQVTMMFWYRQQPGQSLTLIATANQGSEATYESGFVIDKFPISRPNLTFSTLTVSNMSPEDSSIYLCSVDGLAGYQETQYFGPGTRLLVL.

This clonotype was detected a few times. The CDR3 sequence: CASSLLNPSTDTQYF. The CDR3 region has the DNA TGTGCCAGCAGCCTCCTCAACCCTTCCACAGATACGCAGTATTTT. The V and J genes are TRBV6-2 or TRBV6-3 and TRBJ2-3, with no clear D. CDR1 is MNHEY, CDR2 SVGEGT, per germline. The CDR3 length is 15 residues. V was trimmed by 6 bases and J by 2 bases, leaving 15 bases between them.

At least ten counts were recorded for this clonotype. The chain carries TRBV4-3 and TRBJ1-5, with 8 bases matching TRBD1. This CDR3 contains 15 residues. V dropped 4 bases and J dropped 6; count of bases not matched to a gene: 8. Germline V gives CDR1 LGHNA, CDR2 YSLEER. The CDR3: CASSRDRGGSQPQHF. DNA of the CDR3: TGCGCCAGCAGCCGAGACAGGGGCGGTAGTCAGCCCCAGCATTTT.

The chain carries TRBV19 and TRBJ2-2; TRBD1 matches at 7 bases. The V gene end was trimmed by 5 bases and the J gene end by 4 bases; junction bases not matched to a gene: 7. Germline CDR1 LNHDA, CDR2 SQIVND (reference sequence). The CDR3 covers 15 residues. CDR3 protein: CASSLGQTLTGELFF. CDR3 sequence (DNA): TGTGCCAGTAGTCTGGGACAGACCCTCACCGGGGAGCTGTTTTTT.

The chain has TRBV28 and TRBJ1-5; 8 nucleotides match TRBD1. Germline lookup yields CDR1 MDHEN and CDR2 SYDVKM. The J segment lost 4 bases and the V segment lost 4 bases, leaving 6 bases of the junction unmatched. This CDR3 has 15 residues. The CDR3 nucleotides are TGTGCCAGCAGTTGGACAGGGTCAAGTAATCAGCCCCAGCATTTT. The encoded protein is CASSWTGSSNQPQHF.

This clonotype was observed a few times. V usage is TRBV27 and J usage is TRBJ2-3; weak D call: TRBD1 (6 bases). Germline CDR1 and CDR2: MNHEY and SMNVEV (reference sequence). The CDR3 covers 14 residues. Trimming removed 8 bases from V and 2 bases from J, with 14 bases in between. DNA for the CDR3: TGTGCCAGCTCATACAGGGCTTTCACAGATACGCAGTATTTT. The encoded protein is CASSYRAFTDTQYF.

This chain uses TRBV20-1 with TRBJ2-2; D possibly matches TRBD1 or TRBD2 (6 bases each). Germline V gives CDR1 DFQATT, CDR2 SNEGSKA (reference sequence). Trimming pared 6 bases from V and 4 bases from J, leaving 18 bases between. CDR3 length equals 15 residues. The CDR3 sequence is CSALYRGLGTGELFF. CDR3 DNA sequence: TGCAGTGCGCTTTATCGGGGGCTTGGCACCGGGGAGCTGTTTTTT.

This sequence joins TRBV11-2 and TRBJ2-1; D might be TRBD2 (5 bases). The V end lost 4 bases, the J end lost 7 bases, and 11 bases lay between the germline ends. Per germline, CDR1 SGHAT and CDR2 FQNNGV. The CDR3 sequence is 13 residues long. CDR3 sequence (DNA): TGTGCCAGCAGCTCCCCCCGGAGGAATGAGCAGTTCTTC. Its protein is CASSSPRRNEQFF.

This chain uses TRBV10-3 with TRBJ2-1; 7 bases align to TRBD2. This CDR3 is 15 amino acids long. CDR1 and CDR2 from the germline V gene are ENHRY and SYGVKD. Trimming took 5 bases from V and 5 from J; bases not matched to a gene: 9. In DNA, the CDR3 is TGTGCCATCAGTTTGAGTAGGGCGGGAGACAATGAGCAGTTCTTC. Protein: CAISLSRAGDNEQFF.

The V and J genes are TRBV7-8 and TRBJ2-7; D not resolved. CDR3 length: 18 amino acids. Per germline, CDR1 SGHVS and CDR2 FQNEAQ. Trimming removed 3 bases from V and 0 bases from J, with 21 bases in between. CDR3 sequence reads: CASSLPHPSLESSYEQYF. The DNA for the CDR3 is TGTGCCAGCAGCTTGCCGCACCCTTCCTTGGAGAGCTCCTACGAGCAGTACTTC.

The chain links TRBV24-1 to TRBJ2-1; TRBD1 might be the D (5 bases). Germline CDR1 and CDR2: KGHDR and SFDVKD. The V gene lost 0 bases and the J gene lost 0 bases, with 8 bases spanning the gap. CDR3 length: 16 residues. CDR3 nucleotide sequence: TGTGCCACCAGTGATTTGGACAGCAGCTCCTACAATGAGCAGTTCTTC. Translated, it gives CATSDLDSSSYNEQFF.

This clonotype has just a few counts. The chain is built from TRBV7-8 and TRBJ2-5, with unresolved D. V shed 1 base and J shed 2 bases, with 8 bases lying between them. CDR1 and CDR2 (germline): SGHVS, FQNEAQ. CDR3 size: 14 residues. In nucleotides, the CDR3 is TGTGCCAGCAGCTTAGGATGGCGACAAGAGACCCAGTACTTC. Its translation: CASSLGWRQETQYF. Looking up the rest from reference TRBV7-8 and TRBJ2-5 gives the full variable domain: GAGVSQSPRYKVAKRGQDVALRCDPISGHVSLFWYQQALGQGPEFLTYFQNEAQLDKSGLPSDRFFAERPEGSVSTLKIQRTQQEDSAVYLCASSLGWRQETQYFGPGTRLLVL.

The chain uses TRBV29-1 and TRBJ2-4, with TRBD2 matching over 9 bases. The trim removed 6 bases at V and 8 bases at J, leaving 8 bases unmatched. From germline, CDR1 is SQVTM and CDR2 ANQGSEA. The CDR3 runs 13 residues. DNA of the CDR3: TGCAGCGTGCCCGGGACTAGCTGGGACATTCAGTACTTC. This sequence encodes CSVPGTSWDIQYF. The whole variable domain, filled in from reference TRBV29-1 and TRBJ2-4, reads SAVISQKPSRDICQRGTSLTIQCQVDSQVTMMFWYRQQPGQSLTLIATANQGSEATYESGFVIDKFPISRPNLTFSTLTVSNMSPEDSSIYLCSVPGTSWDIQYFGAGTRLSVL.

DNA of the CDR3: TGTGCCAGCAGCCTACTCCTTTCGGCGGGGACTGACGGAGATACGCAGTATTTT. Translation: CASSLLLSAGTDGDTQYF. V gene TRBV11-1 combines with J gene TRBJ2-3, with a possible D match to TRBD2 (6 bases). The CDR3 covers 18 residues. The germline gives CDR1 SGHAT, CDR2 FQDESV (reference sequence). V lost 5 bases and J lost 5, with 26 bases in between.

The J gene is TRBJ2-1, the V gene TRBV7-8; D remains ambiguous. Per the germline V gene, CDR1 is SGHVS and CDR2 is FQNEAQ. The CDR3 has 14 amino acids. Trimming cost V 0 bases and J 8 bases, with 11 bases left between them. The CDR3: CASSLASRYDEQFF. CDR3 DNA: TGTGCCAGCAGCTTAGCGAGCAGGTACGATGAGCAGTTCTTC.

This chain connects TRBV6-1 to TRBJ2-7; a possible D gene is TRBD1 (6 bases). CDR1 is MNHNS and CDR2 is SASEGT in the germline V gene. V gave up 5 bases and J gave up 4 bases, with 15 bases separating them. The CDR3 totals 14 residues. CDR3 residues: CASSPTGFEYEQYF. CDR3 coding DNA: TGTGCCAGCAGTCCCACAGGGTTTGAATACGAGCAGTACTTC.

The V call is TRBV14, the J call TRBJ2-7; TRBD1 or TRBD2 may be the D gene (6 bases each). From germline, CDR1 is SGHDN and CDR2 FVKESK. This CDR3 region has 13 residues. The germline V and J ends were trimmed by 2 bases and 6 bases, with 11 bases remaining between them. Here the CDR3 reads CASSQWGAGEQYF. CDR3 DNA: TGTGCCAGCAGCCAATGGGGGGCGGGCGAGCAGTACTTC.

J is TRBJ2-4 and V is TRBV12-3 or TRBV12-4, with D tentatively TRBD1 or TRBD2 (5 bases each). The CDR3 consists of 15 residues. Trimming stripped 8 bases from V and 1 base from J, with 15 bases between. The CDR3 coding sequence is TGTGCCAGCGGCGCCGGGACGTCGGCCAAAAACATTCAGTACTTC. The encoded protein is CASGAGTSAKNIQYF.

In its sample, this clonotype was seen a few times. The chain is built from TRBV27 and TRBJ2-7; 13 nucleotides align to TRBD2. CDR1 is MNHEY, CDR2 SMNVEV, per germline (reference sequence). CDR3 length equals 15 residues. The ends lost 7 bases at V and 1 base at J; junction bases unmatched: 4. The CDR3 region is CASTPGLAGSYEQYF. The CDR3 nucleotides read TGTGCCAGCACTCCGGGACTAGCGGGATCCTACGAGCAGTACTTC.

As regards this clonotype: A read error may produce the germline difference seen at one junction end. This sequence joins TRBV28 and TRBJ2-7; D remains ambiguous. Germline lookup yields CDR1 MDHEN and CDR2 SYDVKM. The CDR3 covers 11 residues. CDR3 region: CAGSSRYEQYF. The CDR3 DNA follows: TGTGCCGGCAGTTCCCGGTACGAGCAGTACTTC.